The next 14 T cell receptor beta chains were all read from a single sample in a study of tumor-infiltrating lymphocytes in primary liver carcinoma. From approximately 450 ng total RNA, TCR beta cDNA was generated with a primer in the constant region. Libraries for TCR beta were built through three nested multiplex PCR rounds, which together made up a slightly modified ARM-PCR procedure. Researchers ran the first two PCR rounds for ten to eleven cycles each with TRBV1-TRBV30 forward primers and a C-beta reverse primer. TCRdb fed the multiplex PCR reads into MiXCR, producing one record per CDR3 protein. The sample consists of roughly 50,000 distinct CDR3 sequences, roughly 77% of them appearing once. RNA and DNA were co-extracted from about 19-30 mg of unsorted bulk tissue. The sample taken for sequencing was liver tumor tissue from sampling region 2. The subset is: tumor region T2, inferior pole. The receptor set was obtained from a man aged 40-55 years with primary liver carcinoma and hepatitis B virus infection.

A remark on this clonotype: Its ends do not fully match the called genes, so a read error is possible. This chain joins TRBV4-1 and TRBJ2-1, with 8 bases matching TRBD2. The germline gives CDR1 MGHRA, CDR2 YSYEKL. The CDR3 runs 16 residues. In DNA form, the CDR3 reads TGCGCCAGCAGCCAACGACTAGCGAGGGGTGACAATGAGCAGTTCTTT. Translation: CASSQRLARGDNEQFF.

The chain is built from TRBV29-1 and TRBJ2-7; 8 nucleotides match TRBD1. Germline assignment: CDR1 SQVTM and CDR2 ANQGSEA. V lost 1 base, J lost 9 bases, and 17 bases stayed unmatched. CDR3 length: 16 amino acids. The CDR3 coding sequence is TGCAGCGTTGAAGTACATCAGACAGGGGTGTCCTACTTGCAGTACTTC. The encoded protein is CSVEVHQTGVSYLQYF.

A single count supports this clonotype. An end of the junction differs from the germline gene, which may be a read error. The chain carries TRBV11-2 and TRBJ1-6, with D tentatively TRBD1 (5 bases). The CDR3 runs to 14 residues. Germline V gene lookup returns CDR1 SGHAT and CDR2 FQNNGV. CDR3 sequence: CASSLHGANSPLYF. The CDR3 DNA follows: TGTGCCAGCAGCTTACATGGGGCAAATTCACCCCTCTACTTT.

The V and J genes are TRBV4-1 and TRBJ2-1; 15 nucleotides agree with TRBD2. The CDR3 extends over 20 amino acids. Per germline, CDR1 MGHRA and CDR2 YSYEKL. The junction had 21 bases not matched to a gene; V was cut back by 8 bases and J by 7 bases. The CDR3 sequence is CASCSLDSGLAGGPGNEQFF. CDR3 coding DNA: TGCGCCAGCTGCTCCTTAGACAGCGGACTAGCGGGAGGGCCGGGAAATGAGCAGTTCTTC.

This clonotype was observed at least ten times. The J gene is TRBJ1-5, the V gene TRBV12-3 or TRBV12-4; maybe TRBD1 (6 bases). The CDR3 runs 15 residues. The V end was cut by 5 bases, the J end by 2 bases, with 13 bases between. CDR3 coding DNA: TGTGCCAGCAGTAAACAGGGTACGGGCAATCAGCCCCAGCATTTT. This gives the protein CASSKQGTGNQPQHF.

This clonotype was recorded once. The conserved phenylalanine or tryptophan normally closing the CDR3 is absent here, so this likely arose from a read error. This chain joins TRBV6-6 and TRBJ1-2; D unclear. The V end lost 8 bases, the J end lost 3 bases, and 13 bases lay between the germline ends. Germline CDR1 and CDR2: MNHNY and SVGAGI (reference sequence). The CDR3 runs to 13 residues. The CDR3, as DNA: TGTGCCAGCCTAACAGCTTCTGACTATGGCTACACCTTA. Translation: CASLTASDYGYTL.

As concerns this clonotype: The junction and the germline gene differ at one end; a read error may be behind it. The chain recombines TRBV11-2 with TRBJ1-1; D unresolved. In germline, CDR1 is SGHAT, CDR2 FQNNGV. This CDR3 region has 12 residues. CDR3 sequence reads: CTSSLWYTEAFF. The CDR3 nucleotides read TGTACCAGCAGCCTATGGTACACTGAAGCTTTCTTT. Using reference TRBV11-2 and TRBJ1-1 for the parts outside the CDR3, the full variable domain is EAGVAQSPRYKIIEKRQSVAFWCNPISGHATLYWYQQILGQGPKLLIQFQNNGVVDDSQLPKDRFSAERLKGVDSTLKIQPAKLEDSAVYLCTSSLWYTEAFFGQGTRLTVV.

In regard to this clonotype: Without the conserved terminal phenylalanine or tryptophan, this CDR3 likely stems from a read error. J is TRBJ2-1 and V is TRBV6-4; D call uncertain. This CDR3 is 13 amino acids long. Germline CDR1 reads MRHNA; CDR2 reads SNTAGT. Here the CDR3 reads CGSSESTGREQFS. DNA for the CDR3: TGTGGCAGCAGTGAGTCCACCGGCAGGGAGCAGTTCTCC.

The chain has TRBV14 and TRBJ2-1; D possibly corresponds to TRBD1 (6 bases). The CDR3 has 15 residues. Germline V lookup: CDR1 SGHDN, CDR2 FVKESK. CDR3 amino acids: CVRSQDLGQGIGQFF. The CDR3 region has the DNA TGTGTCAGGAGCCAAGACCTGGGACAAGGTATTGGGCAGTTCTTC.

In this sample, this clonotype turned up many times. The V and J genes are TRBV4-1 and TRBJ2-5; 8 bases fit TRBD2. CDR1 MGHRA and CDR2 YSYEKL come from the germline V gene. CDR3 length equals 15 residues. V dropped 5 bases and J dropped 2; count of bases not matched to a gene: 7. This CDR3 reads CASSVVLAAQETQYF. In DNA form, the CDR3 reads TGCGCCAGCAGCGTCGTACTAGCGGCACAAGAGACCCAGTACTTC.

A word on this clonotype: The junction shows a germline mismatch at one end, possibly a read error. This chain uses TRBV11-2 with TRBJ2-3, with 10 nucleotides matching TRBD2. Germline assignment: CDR1 SGHAT and CDR2 FQNNGV. This CDR3 contains 16 residues. CDR3 loop: CDSSEREGGETDTHYF. Here the CDR3 DNA reads TGTGACAGCTCCGAGCGGGAGGGGGGGGAAACAGATACACACTATTTT. Full variable domain (outside the CDR3, taken from reference TRBV11-2 and TRBJ2-3): EAGVAQSPRYKIIEKRQSVAFWCNPISGHATLYWYQQILGQGPKLLIQFQNNGVVDDSQLPKDRFSAERLKGVDSTLKIQPAKLEDSAVYLCDSSEREGGETDTHYFGPGTRLTVL.

With respect to this clonotype: Lacking the conserved final phenylalanine or tryptophan, this CDR3 likely reflects a read error. CDR3: CASSYSAWYTEAFS. DNA for the CDR3: TGTGCAAGCAGTTACTCCGCCTGGTACACTGAAGCTTTCTCT. The rearrangement uses TRBV6-2 or TRBV6-3 and TRBJ1-1; no definite D call. CDR1 and CDR2 from the germline V gene are MNHEY and SVGEGT. The CDR3 consists of 14 residues.

Remarks on this clonotype: This may come from a read error, since a much larger clone is one base off. The CDR3 nucleotides read TGTGCCAGCAGTTTCTTAAAACAGGGAAGGGGCCAAGAGACCCAGTACTTC. It specifies CASSFLKQGRGQETQYF. This sequence joins TRBV28 and TRBJ2-5, with D possibly matching TRBD1 (6 bases). The ends were cut back, 3 bases at V and 1 base at J, with 18 bases in the middle. Germline lookup yields CDR1 MDHEN and CDR2 SYDVKM. This CDR3 has 17 amino acids.

Regarding this clonotype: One junction end disagrees with the germline gene, perhaps due to a read error. This chain uses TRBV6-6 with TRBJ1-6; 9 nucleotides agree with TRBD1. CDR1 and CDR2 from the germline V gene are MNHNY and SVGAGI (reference sequence). The CDR3 spans 16 residues. This CDR3 is CASRPPDRGENSPLLF. The DNA of the CDR3 is TGTGCCAGCAGACCACCGGACAGGGGAGAAAATTCACCCCTCCTCTTC.